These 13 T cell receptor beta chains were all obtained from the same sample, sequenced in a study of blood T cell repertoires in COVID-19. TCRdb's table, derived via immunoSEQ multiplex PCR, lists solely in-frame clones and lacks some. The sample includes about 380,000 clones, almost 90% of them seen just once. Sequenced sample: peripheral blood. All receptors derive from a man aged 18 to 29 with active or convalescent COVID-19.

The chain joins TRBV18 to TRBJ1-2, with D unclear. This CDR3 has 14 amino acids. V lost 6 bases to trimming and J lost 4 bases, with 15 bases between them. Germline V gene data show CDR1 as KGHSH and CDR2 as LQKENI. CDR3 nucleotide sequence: TGTGCCAGCTCGCCGCCCGGGTGGCCCTATGGCTACACCTTC. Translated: CASSPPGWPYGYTF.

Here the CDR3 DNA reads TGTGCCAGCAGCCCAGTAGGGACTAGCGGGAGAAGGGAACAGTACTTC. This translates into CASSPVGTSGRREQYF. The gene calls are TRBV27 and TRBJ2-7; 14 nucleotides align to TRBD2. Unmatched junction bases numbered 14, after V lost 6 bases and J lost 10 bases. CDR1 MNHEY and CDR2 SMNVEV come from the germline V gene (reference sequence). This CDR3 is built from 16 residues.

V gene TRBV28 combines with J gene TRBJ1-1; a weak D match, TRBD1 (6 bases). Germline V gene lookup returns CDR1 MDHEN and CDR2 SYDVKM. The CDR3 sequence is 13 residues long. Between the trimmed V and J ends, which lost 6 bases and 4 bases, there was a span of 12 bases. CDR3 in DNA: TGTGCCAGCAGGTTACAGGGTTCCACTGAAGCTTTCTTT. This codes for CASRLQGSTEAFF.

CDR3 sequence: CASGQSVYGYTF. The CDR3 DNA follows: TGTGCCAGTGGACAGTCCGTCTATGGCTACACCTTC. This sequence joins TRBV6-5 and TRBJ1-2; tentatively, D is TRBD1 (6 bases). This CDR3 comprises 12 residues. Trimming took 9 bases from V and 4 from J, leaving 12 bases between them. Germline loops: CDR1 MNHEY, CDR2 SVGAGI.

The DNA of the CDR3 is TGTGCCAGCCGACTGGCGGGGGGGCTCGATGAGCAGTTCTTC. Translation: CASRLAGGLDEQFF. The chain carries TRBV19 and TRBJ2-1, with TRBD2 matching 9 bases. The CDR3 length is 14 residues. V lost 9 bases to trimming and J lost 8 bases; unmatched junction nucleotides: 11. From germline, CDR1 is LNHDA and CDR2 SQIVND (reference sequence).

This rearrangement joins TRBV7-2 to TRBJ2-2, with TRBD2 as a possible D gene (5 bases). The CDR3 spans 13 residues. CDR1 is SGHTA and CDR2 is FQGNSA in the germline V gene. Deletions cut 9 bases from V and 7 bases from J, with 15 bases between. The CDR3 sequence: CASPGGLVGELFF. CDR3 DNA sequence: TGTGCCAGTCCGGGCGGGCTTGTCGGGGAGCTGTTTTTT.

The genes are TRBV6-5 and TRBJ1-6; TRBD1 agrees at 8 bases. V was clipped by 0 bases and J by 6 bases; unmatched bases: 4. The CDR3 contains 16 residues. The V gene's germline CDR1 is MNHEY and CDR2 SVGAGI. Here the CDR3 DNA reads TGTGCCAGCAGTTACTCGAGAACAGGGGGTAATTCACCCCTCCACTTT. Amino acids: CASSYSRTGGNSPLHF.

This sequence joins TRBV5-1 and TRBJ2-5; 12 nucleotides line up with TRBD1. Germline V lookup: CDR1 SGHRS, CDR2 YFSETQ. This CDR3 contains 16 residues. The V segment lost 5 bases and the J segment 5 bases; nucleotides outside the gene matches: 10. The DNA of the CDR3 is TGCGCCAGCAGGTTTCCGGGACAGGGGGCCGGGGAGACCCAGTACTTC. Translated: CASRFPGQGAGETQYF.

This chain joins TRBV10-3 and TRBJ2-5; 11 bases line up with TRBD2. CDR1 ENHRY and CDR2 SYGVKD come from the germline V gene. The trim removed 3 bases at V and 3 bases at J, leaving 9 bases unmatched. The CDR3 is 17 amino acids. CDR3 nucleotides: TGTGCCATCAGTGACTTACTAGCGGGAGAGATTAAAGAGACCCAGTACTTC. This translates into CAISDLLAGEIKETQYF.

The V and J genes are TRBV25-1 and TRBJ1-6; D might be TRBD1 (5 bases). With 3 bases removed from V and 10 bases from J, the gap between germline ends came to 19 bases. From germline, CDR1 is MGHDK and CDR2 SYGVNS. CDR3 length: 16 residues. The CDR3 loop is CASSDPSVGGSSPLHF. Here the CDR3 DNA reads TGTGCCAGCAGTGATCCCTCGGTGGGGGGGAGCTCACCCCTCCACTTT.

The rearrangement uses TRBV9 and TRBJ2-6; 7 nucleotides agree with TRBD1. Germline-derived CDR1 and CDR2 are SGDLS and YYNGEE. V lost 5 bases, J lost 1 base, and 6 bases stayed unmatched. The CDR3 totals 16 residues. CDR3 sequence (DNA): TGTGCCAGCAGGGGGACAGCGACTTCTGGGGCCAACGTCCTGACTTTC. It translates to CASRGTATSGANVLTF.

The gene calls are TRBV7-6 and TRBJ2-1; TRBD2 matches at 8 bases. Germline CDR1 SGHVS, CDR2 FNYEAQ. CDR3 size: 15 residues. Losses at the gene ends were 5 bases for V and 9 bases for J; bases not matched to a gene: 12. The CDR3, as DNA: TGTGCCAGCAGCGGACAGCGGGAGAGCAGCAGTGAGCAGTTCTTC. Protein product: CASSGQRESSSEQFF.

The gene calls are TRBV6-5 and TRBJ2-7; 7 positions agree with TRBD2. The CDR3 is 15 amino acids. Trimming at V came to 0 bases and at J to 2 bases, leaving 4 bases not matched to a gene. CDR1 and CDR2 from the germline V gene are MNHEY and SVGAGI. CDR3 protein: CASSYSASGAYEQYF. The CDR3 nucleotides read TGTGCCAGCAGTTACTCAGCTAGCGGAGCCTACGAGCAGTACTTC.